The present T cell receptor (beta chain) was sequenced within a study of cytomegalovirus exposure and HLA in healthy donors. Study-wide findings and caveats: The study reported that TCR beta sequences accurately predicted HLA-A and HLA-B alleles in most subjects.

This clone showed up just once. Its antigen is currently unknown. This PCR relied on a set of 60 Vbeta primers and 13 Jbeta primers. Libraries were prepared by immunoSEQ multiplex PCR; TCRdb keeps only in-frame clonotypes and omits some of them. The table has around 130,000 clones, approximately 85% seen once. The clonotype originates from a woman younger than 45 in good health and CMV-seropositive. The sequencing input was PBMCs.

CDR3 protein: CSGGGLFLDTQYF. The DNA for the CDR3 is TGCAGCGGAGGGGGCCTATTCCTAGATACGCAGTATTTT. V usage is TRBV29-1 and J usage is TRBJ2-3; 7 bases match TRBD1. The CDR3 is 13 residues long. The germline CDR1 and CDR2 sequences are SQVTM and ANQGSEA. Trimming removed 7 bases from V and 5 bases from J; junction bases left unmatched: 9.